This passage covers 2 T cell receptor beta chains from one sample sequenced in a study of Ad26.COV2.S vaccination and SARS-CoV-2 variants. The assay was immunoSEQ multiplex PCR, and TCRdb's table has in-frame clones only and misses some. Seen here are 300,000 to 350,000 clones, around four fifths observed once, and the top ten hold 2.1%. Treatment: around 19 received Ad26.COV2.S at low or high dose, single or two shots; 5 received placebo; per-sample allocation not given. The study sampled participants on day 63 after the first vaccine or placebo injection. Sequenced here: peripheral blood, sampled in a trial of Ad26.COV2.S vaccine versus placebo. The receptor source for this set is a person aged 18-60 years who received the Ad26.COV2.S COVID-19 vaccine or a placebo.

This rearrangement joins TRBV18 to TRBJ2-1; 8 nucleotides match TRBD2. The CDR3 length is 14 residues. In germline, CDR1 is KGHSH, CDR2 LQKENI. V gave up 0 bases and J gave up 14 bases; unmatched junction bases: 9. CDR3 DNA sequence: TGTGCCAGCTCACCACCCGGCGGGGGGAACGTCGAGTTCTTC. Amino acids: CASSPPGGGNVEFF.

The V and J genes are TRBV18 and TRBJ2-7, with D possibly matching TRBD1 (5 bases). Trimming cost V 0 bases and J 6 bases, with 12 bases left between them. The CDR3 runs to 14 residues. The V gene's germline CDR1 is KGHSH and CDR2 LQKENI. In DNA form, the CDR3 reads TGTGCCAGCTCACCACCGTCAGGGATTCCCGAGCAGTACTTC. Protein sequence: CASSPPSGIPEQYF.